A single sample is the source of the 32 T cell receptor beta chains below, sequenced in a study of T cells in localized non-small cell lung cancer (dated by TCRdb to 2019 to 2021). Library preparation used the immunoSEQ multiplex PCR assay. Here the immuneACCESS table is served through TCRdb, limited to in-frame sequences with V and J called. Missing clones are a known gap in these copies; in checked studies unresolved V genes cover under half, and the rest lacks a known reason. Here the sample has roughly 1,500 clones; around 30% occur a single time. Roughly 15% of the sample belongs to the ten largest clones. The material sequenced was lung tumor tissue, taken before any cancer treatment. These TCRs come from a man aged 35 to 69 with stage II lung adenocarcinoma.

This chain connects TRBV28 to TRBJ1-2, with 12 bases matching TRBD1. CDR1 and CDR2 (germline): MDHEN, SYDVKM. This CDR3 is built from 17 residues. After removal of 3 bases from V and 3 bases from J, the junction contained 8 bases not matched to a gene. CDR3 in amino acids: CASSFWGQGASDYGYTF. The CDR3 DNA is TGTGCCAGCAGTTTTTGGGGACAGGGGGCATCAGACTATGGCTACACCTTC.

This sequence joins TRBV29-1 and TRBJ2-1; D remains unclear. Germline V CDR1 and CDR2: SQVTM, ANQGSEA. This CDR3 comprises 15 residues. Trimming removed 2 bases at V and 4 bases at J, with 15 bases between. CDR3 region: CSVESRFESYNEQFF. The DNA for the CDR3 is TGCAGCGTTGAATCTAGATTCGAGTCATACAATGAGCAGTTCTTC.

This clone was seen more than once but under ten times. V usage is TRBV11-3 and J usage is TRBJ2-1, with 7 positions matching TRBD2. J lost 5 bases, V lost 4 bases, and 8 bases had no gene match. The CDR3 sequence is 15 residues long. Germline assignment: CDR1 SGHNT and CDR2 YENEEA. This CDR3 is CASSWVAGGNNEQFF. CDR3 sequence (DNA): TGTGCCAGCAGCTGGGTAGCGGGCGGGAACAATGAGCAGTTCTTC. The whole variable domain, remainder taken from reference TRBV11-3 and TRBJ2-1, is EAGVVQSPRYKIIEKKQPVAFWCNPISGHNTLYWYLQNLGQGPELLIRYENEEAVDDSQLPKDRFSAERLKGVDSTLKIQPAELGDSAVYLCASSWVAGGNNEQFFGPGTRLTVL.

The sample holds one count of this clone. This chain uses TRBV29-1 with TRBJ2-3; tentatively, D is TRBD1 (6 bases). This CDR3 spans 14 amino acids. The V and J ends lost 6 bases and 0 bases respectively, with 13 bases between them. The V gene's germline CDR1 is SQVTM and CDR2 ANQGSEA. CDR3 residues: CSVLRTVSTDTQYF. The CDR3, as DNA: TGCAGCGTCCTACGGACAGTTAGCACAGATACGCAGTATTTT.

The rearrangement joins TRBV7-6 to TRBJ1-2; 10 bases align to TRBD1. The CDR3 spans 17 residues. Trimming cost V 1 base and J 5 bases; bases outside gene matches: 10. Germline CDR1 SGHVS, CDR2 FNYEAQ. CDR3 sequence reads: CASSLGPTGGATYGYTF. CDR3 bases: TGTGCCAGCAGCTTAGGGCCGACAGGGGGCGCGACGTATGGCTACACCTTC. The entire variable domain, with the rest obtained from reference TRBV7-6 and TRBJ1-2, is as follows: GAGVSQSPRYKVTKRGQDVALRCDPISGHVSLYWYRQALGQGPEFLTYFNYEAQQDKSGLPNDRFSAERPEGSISTLTIQRTEQRDSAMYRCASSLGPTGGATYGYTFGSGTRLTVV.

This clone was counted between two and nine times. The V and J genes are TRBV11-3 and TRBJ2-1, with D maybe TRBD2 (6 bases). This CDR3 region has 16 residues. The V and J ends lost 3 bases and 4 bases respectively, with 16 bases between them. CDR1 is SGHNT, CDR2 YENEEA, per germline. CDR3 protein: CASSLGASGWYNEQFF. The CDR3 DNA reads TGTGCCAGCAGCTTGGGAGCGAGCGGGTGGTACAATGAGCAGTTCTTC.

The table lists this clone with a count of one. This chain links TRBV18 with TRBJ2-7; D is unresolved. Germline V gives CDR1 KGHSH, CDR2 LQKENI. The V gene lost 1 base and the J gene lost 0 bases, with 7 bases spanning the gap. The CDR3 is made up of 14 amino acids. The DNA for the CDR3 is TGTGCCAGCTCACCACAGGGCTCCTCCTACGAGCAGTACTTC. It translates to CASSPQGSSYEQYF.

This clone has a handful of counts. V usage is TRBV4-1 and J usage is TRBJ1-2; D gene ambiguous. Per the germline V gene, CDR1 is MGHRA and CDR2 is YSYEKL. Trimming stripped 0 bases from V and 1 base from J, with 6 bases between. The CDR3 spans 14 residues. In DNA, the CDR3 is TGCGCCAGCAGCCAAGACCGGGTTAACTATGGCTACACCTTC. As protein: CASSQDRVNYGYTF.

The rearrangement joins TRBV11-3 to TRBJ1-1, with TRBD1 identical over 8 bases. The junction had 9 bases not matched to a gene; V was cut back by 7 bases and J by 5 bases. Germline assignment: CDR1 SGHNT and CDR2 YENEEA. The CDR3 runs to 14 residues. The CDR3 DNA follows: TGTGCCAGCACCCCTGACAGGGGACTAACTGAAGCTTTCTTT. Translating it yields CASTPDRGLTEAFF.

Relative to its sample, this clone is medium-sized. The J gene is TRBJ1-1, the V gene TRBV11-3, with TRBD1 as a possible D gene (6 bases). The V end was cut by 5 bases, the J end by 5 bases, with 15 bases between. CDR3 length equals 14 residues. CDR1 and CDR2 from the germline V gene are SGHNT and YENEEA. The CDR3 region is CASSRRAGATEAFF. Here the CDR3 DNA reads TGTGCCAGCAGCCGACGGGCGGGGGCGACTGAAGCTTTCTTT. The full variable domain, completed using reference TRBV11-3 and TRBJ1-1, is EAGVVQSPRYKIIEKKQPVAFWCNPISGHNTLYWYLQNLGQGPELLIRYENEEAVDDSQLPKDRFSAERLKGVDSTLKIQPAELGDSAVYLCASSRRAGATEAFFGQGTRLTVV.

This chain connects TRBV9 to TRBJ2-3; TRBD2 aligns across 7 bases. The CDR3 length is 16 residues. V dropped 0 bases and J dropped 3; count of bases not matched to a gene: 7. CDR1 is SGDLS, CDR2 YYNGEE, per germline. CDR3 residues: CASSVAGGIGTDTQYF. CDR3 coding DNA: TGTGCCAGCAGCGTAGCGGGAGGAATTGGTACAGATACGCAGTATTTT.

V is TRBV9 and J is TRBJ2-7, with D unclear. The V end was cut by 3 bases, the J end by 6 bases, with 13 bases between. Germline V gene lookup returns CDR1 SGDLS and CDR2 YYNGEE. The CDR3 contains 13 residues. The CDR3 DNA is TGTGCCAGCAGCGGACCCAGGCCCTCCGAGCAGTACTTC. It translates to CASSGPRPSEQYF.

The sample holds a few counts of this clone. The chain has TRBV6-8 and TRBJ1-3; D gene ambiguous. The CDR3 totals 14 residues. From germline, CDR1 is MNHGY and CDR2 SAAAGT. Trimming removed 6 bases at V and 5 bases at J, with 14 bases between. The CDR3 sequence: CASREGSSRNTIYF. CDR3 bases: TGTGCCAGCAGGGAGGGATCCTCAAGAAACACCATATATTTT.

The chain recombines TRBV14 with TRBJ1-3; a possible D gene is TRBD1 (5 bases). V lost 2 bases, J lost 3 bases, and 11 bases lay in between. Germline V gene lookup returns CDR1 SGHDN and CDR2 FVKESK. CDR3 length equals 15 residues. The chain's CDR3 is CASSQYSGVGNTIYF. CDR3 DNA: TGTGCCAGCAGCCAATATTCGGGGGTTGGAAACACCATATATTTT.

This clone was counted between two and nine times. This rearrangement joins TRBV14 to TRBJ2-2; D is uncertain. The CDR3 sequence is 13 residues long. V lost 1 base, J lost 6 bases, and 6 bases lay in between. The germline CDR1 and CDR2 sequences are SGHDN and FVKESK. This CDR3 is CASSQGRSGELFF. CDR3 in DNA: TGTGCCAGCAGCCAAGGACGCTCCGGGGAGCTGTTTTTT.

This clone was observed a handful of times. In DNA form, the CDR3 reads TGTGCCAGCAGCCAACAACAGGGCGGCACCGGGGAGCTGTTTTTT. Translating it yields CASSQQQGGTGELFF. J is TRBJ2-2 and V is TRBV16, with a possible D match to TRBD1 (6 bases). V lost 2 bases to trimming and J lost 4 bases, with 11 bases between them. Germline CDR1 and CDR2: KGHSY and FQNENV. CDR3 length: 15 amino acids.

This clone was detected a few times. The chain employs TRBV15 and TRBJ2-7, with D tentatively TRBD2 (6 bases). This CDR3 has 14 amino acids. Per the germline V gene, CDR1 is LNHNV and CDR2 is YYDKDF (reference sequence). The ends were cut back, 0 bases at V and 3 bases at J, with 9 bases in the middle. CDR3 in amino acids: CATSREGGIYEQYF. CDR3 coding DNA: TGTGCCACCAGCAGAGAGGGGGGAATCTACGAGCAGTACTTC.

This clone was counted between two and nine times. The chain combines TRBV30 with TRBJ1-5; 8 positions match TRBD1. This CDR3 spans 15 amino acids. Trimming took 4 bases from V and 9 from J; bases not matched to a gene: 14. Germline loops: CDR1 GTSNPN, CDR2 SVGIG (reference sequence). The chain's CDR3 is CAWKRSDREGTPQHF. The DNA for the CDR3 is TGTGCCTGGAAAAGATCGGACAGGGAGGGAACGCCCCAGCATTTT.

V and J are TRBV6-8 and TRBJ2-1, with a weak D call TRBD2 (6 bases). The length of the CDR3 is 13 residues. Trimming took 6 bases from V and 3 from J, leaving 9 bases between them. Germline V lookup: CDR1 MNHGY, CDR2 SAAAGT. The chain's CDR3 is CASRRDFYNEQFF. CDR3 coding DNA: TGTGCCAGCAGGCGGGACTTCTACAATGAGCAGTTCTTC.

The chain uses TRBV1 and TRBJ2-7. TRBV1 is given as a pseudogene. CDR3 length: 16 residues. In nucleotides, the CDR3 is TGCGCCAGCAGCCAAGAGGACGGGCAGGGGAGGTACGAGCAGTACTTC. This encodes CASSQEDGQGRYEQYF.

The chain uses TRBV9 and TRBJ1-2; D is ambiguous. V was shortened by 5 bases and J by 4 bases, with 9 bases between the two germline ends. The CDR3 length is 12 residues. Looked up from germline, CDR1 is SGDLS and CDR2 is YYNGEE. CDR3 amino acids: CASRRGGYGYTF. The CDR3 DNA reads as TGTGCCAGCAGGAGAGGCGGCTATGGCTACACCTTC.

The rearrangement joins TRBV6-8 to TRBJ2-7, with 8 nucleotides matching TRBD2. Trimming removed 3 bases from V and 2 bases from J; junction bases left unmatched: 3. Germline lookup yields CDR1 MNHGY and CDR2 SAAAGT. This CDR3 is built from 14 residues. CDR3 bases: TGTGCCAGCAGTTATAGCGGGGCGACCTACGAGCAGTACTTC. Translated: CASSYSGATYEQYF.

The J gene is TRBJ1-2, the V gene TRBV18; D may be TRBD1 (6 bases). This CDR3 contains 14 residues. V was shortened by 3 bases and J by 5 bases, with 13 bases between the two germline ends. The germline V gene has CDR1 KGHSH and CDR2 LQKENI. CDR3 nucleotide sequence: TGTGCCAGCTCACCCCTGACAGGTTGGTATGGCTACACCTTC. It translates to CASSPLTGWYGYTF.

The sample holds a few counts of this clone. The chain carries TRBV7-6 and TRBJ2-7; D is uncertain. Germline V lookup: CDR1 SGHVS, CDR2 FNYEAQ. CDR3 length equals 14 residues. V shed 3 bases and J shed 0 bases, with 9 bases lying between them. This CDR3 reads CASSFGDNSYEQYF. The CDR3 nucleotides read TGTGCCAGCAGCTTTGGCGACAACTCCTACGAGCAGTACTTC.

This clone was seen a few times. In DNA form, the CDR3 reads TGTGCCAGCAGGGCTTTCTTGTCGACAGGCAGCAATCAGCCCCAGCATTTT. Translating gives CASRAFLSTGSNQPQHF. V gene TRBV11-3 combines with J gene TRBJ1-5, with a weak D call TRBD1 (6 bases). V lost 6 bases, J lost 1 base, and 19 bases lay in between. This CDR3 is 17 amino acids long. The germline V gene encodes CDR1 SGHNT and CDR2 YENEEA.

The chain recombines TRBV9 with TRBJ1-1; D remains ambiguous. The germline CDR1 and CDR2 sequences are SGDLS and YYNGEE. The ends were cut back, 4 bases at V and 1 base at J, with 11 bases in the middle. This CDR3 has 14 residues. Here the CDR3 reads CASSSTDWNTEAFF. The CDR3 region has the DNA TGTGCCAGCAGCTCCACGGACTGGAACACTGAAGCTTTCTTT.

J is TRBJ2-5 and V is TRBV11-3; 9 bases are shared with TRBD1. Per germline, CDR1 SGHNT and CDR2 YENEEA. CDR3 length: 16 amino acids. Trimming removed 5 bases from V and 1 base from J; junction bases left unmatched: 8. In nucleotides, the CDR3 is TGTGCCAGCAGCCCGCGACAGGGGGGGACCCAAGAGACCCAGTACTTC. Translating it yields CASSPRQGGTQETQYF. Combining the CDR3 with reference TRBV11-3 and TRBJ2-5 gives the whole variable domain EAGVVQSPRYKIIEKKQPVAFWCNPISGHNTLYWYLQNLGQGPELLIRYENEEAVDDSQLPKDRFSAERLKGVDSTLKIQPAELGDSAVYLCASSPRQGGTQETQYFGPGTRLLVL.

The V and J genes are TRBV6-8 and TRBJ1-5, with D perhaps TRBD1 (6 bases). CDR3 length: 17 residues. Germline assignment: CDR1 MNHGY and CDR2 SAAAGT. Deletions cut 2 bases from V and 9 bases from J, with 23 bases between. DNA for the CDR3: TGTGCCAGCAGTTACGGCCCTCGGGGCAGGGGTGGAGGGCCCCAGCATTTT. It is translated as CASSYGPRGRGGGPQHF.

This clone has more than one count but fewer than ten. A junction end diverges from the germline sequence, so it may reflect a read error. The chain carries TRBV11-3 and TRBJ2-1; 9 bases fit TRBD2. Per the germline V gene, CDR1 is SGHNT and CDR2 is YENEEA. This CDR3 contains 15 residues. The CDR3 coding sequence is TGTGCTAGCAGCTTCGGGACTAGCCCTCACAATGAGCAGTTCTTC. Translated, it gives CASSFGTSPHNEQFF. Looking up the rest from reference TRBV11-3 and TRBJ2-1 gives the full variable domain: EAGVVQSPRYKIIEKKQPVAFWCNPISGHNTLYWYLQNLGQGPELLIRYENEEAVDDSQLPKDRFSAERLKGVDSTLKIQPAELGDSAVYLCASSFGTSPHNEQFFGPGTRLTVL.

The chain combines TRBV18 with TRBJ2-3, with D possibly being TRBD2 (6 bases). The CDR3 is 14 residues long. Germline values: CDR1 KGHSH, CDR2 LQKENI. V dropped 3 bases and J dropped 5 bases, with 12 bases sitting between them. The CDR3, as DNA: TGTGCCAGCTCACCCCTTGGGACTCAAGATACGCAGTATTTT. Translation gives CASSPLGTQDTQYF.

This clone is termed medium-sized. The rearrangement links TRBV6-8 to TRBJ1-1, with unresolved D. CDR1 is MNHGY and CDR2 is SAAAGT in the germline V gene. This CDR3 comprises 14 residues. The ends were cut back, 2 bases at V and 6 bases at J, with 13 bases in the middle. CDR3 sequence reads: CASSYRAPGAEAFF. DNA of the CDR3: TGTGCCAGCAGTTACCGGGCACCCGGTGCTGAAGCTTTCTTT.

The V gene is TRBV12-2, the J gene TRBJ2-6; TRBD1, as called in the table, went unchecked against the DNA. TRBV12-2 is given as a pseudogene. The CDR3 covers 16 residues. CDR3 amino acids: CVYTGQVFSGANVLTF. CDR3 sequence (DNA): TGTGTTTATACGGGACAGGTTTTCTCTGGGGCCAACGTCCTGACTTTC.